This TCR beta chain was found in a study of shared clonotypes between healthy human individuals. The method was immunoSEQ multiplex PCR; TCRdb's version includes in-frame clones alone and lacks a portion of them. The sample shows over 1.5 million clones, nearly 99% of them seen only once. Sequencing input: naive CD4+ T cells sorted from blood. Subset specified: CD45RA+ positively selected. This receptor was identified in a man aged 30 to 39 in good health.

The CDR3 reads CAGPTGGGYGYTF. As DNA, the CDR3 is TGTGCCGGACCTACCGGGGGCGGCTATGGCTACACCTTC. This chain joins TRBV30 and TRBJ1-2; tentative D call: TRBD1 (6 bases). The CDR3 contains 13 residues. V was trimmed by 8 bases and J by 4 bases, leaving 17 bases between them. Germline V gene lookup returns CDR1 GTSNPN and CDR2 SVGIG (reference sequence).